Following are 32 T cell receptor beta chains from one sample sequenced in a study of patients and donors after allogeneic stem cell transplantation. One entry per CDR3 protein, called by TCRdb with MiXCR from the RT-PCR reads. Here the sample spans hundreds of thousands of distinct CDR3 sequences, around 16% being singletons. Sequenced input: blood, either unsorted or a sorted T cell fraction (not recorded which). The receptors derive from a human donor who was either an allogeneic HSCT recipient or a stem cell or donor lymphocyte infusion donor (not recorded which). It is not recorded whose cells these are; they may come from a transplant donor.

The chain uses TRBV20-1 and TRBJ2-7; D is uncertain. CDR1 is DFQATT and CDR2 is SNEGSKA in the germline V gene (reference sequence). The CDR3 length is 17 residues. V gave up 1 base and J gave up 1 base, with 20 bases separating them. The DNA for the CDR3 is TGCAGTGCTAGAGTCTACCTCCAACAGAGCCCATCCTACGAGCAGTACTTC. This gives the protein CSARVYLQQSPSYEQYF.

CDR3: CASGTVYYEQYF. The CDR3 DNA follows: TGTGCCAGCGGGACAGTCTACTACGAGCAGTACTTC. The chain carries TRBV13 and TRBJ2-7; 7 bases align to TRBD1. The germline CDR1 and CDR2 sequences are PRHDT and FYEKMQ (reference sequence). Unmatched junction bases numbered 4, after V lost 8 bases and J lost 3 bases. This CDR3 region has 12 residues.

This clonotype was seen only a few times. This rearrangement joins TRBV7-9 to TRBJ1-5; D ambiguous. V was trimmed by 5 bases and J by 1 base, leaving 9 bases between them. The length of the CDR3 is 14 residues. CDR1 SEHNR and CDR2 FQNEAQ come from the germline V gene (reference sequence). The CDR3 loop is CASSPSLSNQPQHF. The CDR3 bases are TGTGCCAGCAGCCCTTCGTTGAGCAATCAGCCCCAGCATTTT.

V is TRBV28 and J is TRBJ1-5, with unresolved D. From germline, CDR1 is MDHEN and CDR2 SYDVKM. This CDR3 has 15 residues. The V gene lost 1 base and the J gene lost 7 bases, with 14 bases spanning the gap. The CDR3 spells CASSLFRLGGQPQHF. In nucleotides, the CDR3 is TGTGCCAGCAGTTTATTCCGACTGGGTGGACAGCCCCAGCATTTT.

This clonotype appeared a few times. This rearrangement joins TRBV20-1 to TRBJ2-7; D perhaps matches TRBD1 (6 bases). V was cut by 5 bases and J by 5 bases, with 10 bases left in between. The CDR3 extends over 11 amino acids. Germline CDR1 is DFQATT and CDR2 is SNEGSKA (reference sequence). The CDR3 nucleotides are TGCAGTGCTGTACAGGGCAACGAGCAGTACTTC. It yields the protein CSAVQGNEQYF.

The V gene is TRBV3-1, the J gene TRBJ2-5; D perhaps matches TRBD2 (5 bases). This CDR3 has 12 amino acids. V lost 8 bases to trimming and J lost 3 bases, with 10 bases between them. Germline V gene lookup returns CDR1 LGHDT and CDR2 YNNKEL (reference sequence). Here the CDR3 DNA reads TGTGCCAGCGAGGGAGTCAAAGAGACCCAGTACTTC. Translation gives CASEGVKETQYF.

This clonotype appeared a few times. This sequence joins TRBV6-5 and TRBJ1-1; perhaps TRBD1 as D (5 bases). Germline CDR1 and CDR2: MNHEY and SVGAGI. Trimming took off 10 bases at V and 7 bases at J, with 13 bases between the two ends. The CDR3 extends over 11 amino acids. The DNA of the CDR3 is TGTGCCACCGGGGGAGAGGGTGAAGCTTTCTTT. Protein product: CATGGEGEAFF.

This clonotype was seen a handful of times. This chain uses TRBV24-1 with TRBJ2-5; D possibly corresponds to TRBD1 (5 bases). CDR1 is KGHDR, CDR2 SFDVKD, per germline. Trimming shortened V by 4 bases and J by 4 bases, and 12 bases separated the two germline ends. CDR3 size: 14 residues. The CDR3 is CATSEFGQGETQYF. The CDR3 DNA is TGTGCCACCAGTGAATTTGGCCAGGGAGAGACCCAGTACTTC.

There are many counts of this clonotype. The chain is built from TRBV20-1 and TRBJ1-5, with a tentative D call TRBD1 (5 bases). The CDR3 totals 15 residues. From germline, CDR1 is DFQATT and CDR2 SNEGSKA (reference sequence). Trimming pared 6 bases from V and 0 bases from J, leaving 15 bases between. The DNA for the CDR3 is TGCAGTGCAAGAACCGGGGACTATAGCAATCAGCCCCAGCATTTT. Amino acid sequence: CSARTGDYSNQPQHF.

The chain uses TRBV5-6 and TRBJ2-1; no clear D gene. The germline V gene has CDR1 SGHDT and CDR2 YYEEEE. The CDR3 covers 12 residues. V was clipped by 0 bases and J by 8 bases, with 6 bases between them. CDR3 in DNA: TGTGCCAGCAGCTTGGATCGTTATGAGCAGTTCTTC. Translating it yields CASSLDRYEQFF.

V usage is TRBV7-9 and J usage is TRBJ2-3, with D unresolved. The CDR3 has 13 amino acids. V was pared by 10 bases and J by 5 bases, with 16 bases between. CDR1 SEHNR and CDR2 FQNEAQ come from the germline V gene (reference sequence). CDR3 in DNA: TGTGCCACCCGCCACCCTACGGGAGATACGCAGTATTTT. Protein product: CATRHPTGDTQYF.

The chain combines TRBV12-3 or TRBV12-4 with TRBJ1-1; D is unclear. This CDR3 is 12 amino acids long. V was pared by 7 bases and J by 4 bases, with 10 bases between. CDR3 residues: CASTLHGTEAFF. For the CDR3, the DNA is TGTGCCAGCACCCTCCACGGCACTGAAGCTTTCTTT.

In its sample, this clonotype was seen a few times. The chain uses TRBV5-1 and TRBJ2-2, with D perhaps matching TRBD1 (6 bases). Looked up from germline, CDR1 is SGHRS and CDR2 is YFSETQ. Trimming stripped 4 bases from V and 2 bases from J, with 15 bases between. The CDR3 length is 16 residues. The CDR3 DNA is TGCGCCAGCAGCCCGACGGGGACACCAAACACCGGGGAGCTGTTTTTT. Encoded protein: CASSPTGTPNTGELFF. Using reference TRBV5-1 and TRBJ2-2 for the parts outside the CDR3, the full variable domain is KAGVTQTPRYLIKTRGQQVTLSCSPISGHRSVSWYQQTPGQGLQFLFEYFSETQRNKGNFPGRFSGRQFSNSRSEMNVSTLELGDSALYLCASSPTGTPNTGELFFGEGSRLTVL.

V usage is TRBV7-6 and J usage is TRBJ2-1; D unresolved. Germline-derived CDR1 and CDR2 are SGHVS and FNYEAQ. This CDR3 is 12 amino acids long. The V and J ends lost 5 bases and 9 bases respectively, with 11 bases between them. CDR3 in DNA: TGTGCCAGCAGCGACGCCCCGGGTGAGCAGTTCTTC. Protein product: CASSDAPGEQFF.

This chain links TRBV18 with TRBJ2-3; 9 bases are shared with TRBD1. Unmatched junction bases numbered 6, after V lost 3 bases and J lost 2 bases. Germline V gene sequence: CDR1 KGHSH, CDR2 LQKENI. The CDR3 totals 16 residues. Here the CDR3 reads CASSPPGTGNTDTQYF. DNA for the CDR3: TGTGCCAGCTCACCCCCCGGGACAGGGAACACAGATACGCAGTATTTT.

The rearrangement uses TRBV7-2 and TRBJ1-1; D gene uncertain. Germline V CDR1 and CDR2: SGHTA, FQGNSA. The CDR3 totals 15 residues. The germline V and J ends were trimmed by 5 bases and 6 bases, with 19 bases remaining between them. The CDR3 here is CASSLPAGLRSEAFF. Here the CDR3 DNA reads TGTGCCAGCAGCCTCCCCGCGGGGTTAAGGTCTGAAGCTTTCTTT.

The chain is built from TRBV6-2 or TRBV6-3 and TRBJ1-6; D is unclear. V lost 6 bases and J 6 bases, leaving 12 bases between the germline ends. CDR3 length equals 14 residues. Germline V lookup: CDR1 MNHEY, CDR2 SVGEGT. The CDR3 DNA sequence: TGTGCCAGCAGGACTGCAGCATCTAATTCACCCCTCCACTTT. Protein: CASRTAASNSPLHF.

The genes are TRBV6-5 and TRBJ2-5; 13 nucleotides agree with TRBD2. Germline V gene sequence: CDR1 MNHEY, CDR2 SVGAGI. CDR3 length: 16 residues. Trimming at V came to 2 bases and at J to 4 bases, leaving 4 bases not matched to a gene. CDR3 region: CASSYLLAGGRETQYF. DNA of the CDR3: TGTGCCAGCAGTTACCTACTAGCGGGGGGGCGAGAGACCCAGTACTTC.

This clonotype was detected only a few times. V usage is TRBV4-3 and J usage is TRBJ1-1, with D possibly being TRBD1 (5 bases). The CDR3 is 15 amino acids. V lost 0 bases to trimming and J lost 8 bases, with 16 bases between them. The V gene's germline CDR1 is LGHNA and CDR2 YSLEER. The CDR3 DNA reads TGCGCCAGCAGCCAAGAAGTGGGACGGCGGGGGGAAGCTTTCTTT. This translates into CASSQEVGRRGEAFF.

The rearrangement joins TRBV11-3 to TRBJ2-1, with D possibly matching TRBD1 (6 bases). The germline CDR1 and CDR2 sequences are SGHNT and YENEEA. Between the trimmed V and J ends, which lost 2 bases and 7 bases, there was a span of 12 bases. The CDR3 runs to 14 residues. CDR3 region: CASSLTGTWNEQFF. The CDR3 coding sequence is TGTGCCAGCAGCTTAACCGGGACATGGAATGAGCAGTTCTTC. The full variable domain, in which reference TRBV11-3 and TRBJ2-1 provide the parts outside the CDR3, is EAGVVQSPRYKIIEKKQPVAFWCNPISGHNTLYWYLQNLGQGPELLIRYENEEAVDDSQLPKDRFSAERLKGVDSTLKIQPAELGDSAVYLCASSLTGTWNEQFFGPGTRLTVL.

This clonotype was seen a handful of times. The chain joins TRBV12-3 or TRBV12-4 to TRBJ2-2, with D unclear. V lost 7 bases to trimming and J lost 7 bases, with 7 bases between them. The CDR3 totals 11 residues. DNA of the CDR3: TGTGCCAGCAACCTGTACGGGGAGCTGTTTTTT. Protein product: CASNLYGELFF.

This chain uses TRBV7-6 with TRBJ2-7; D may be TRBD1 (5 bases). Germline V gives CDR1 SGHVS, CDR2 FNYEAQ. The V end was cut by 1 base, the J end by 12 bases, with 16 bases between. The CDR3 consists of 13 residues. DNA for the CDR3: TGTGCCAGCAGCTTAGAGGGGAAAACCACTCTGTACTTC. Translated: CASSLEGKTTLYF.

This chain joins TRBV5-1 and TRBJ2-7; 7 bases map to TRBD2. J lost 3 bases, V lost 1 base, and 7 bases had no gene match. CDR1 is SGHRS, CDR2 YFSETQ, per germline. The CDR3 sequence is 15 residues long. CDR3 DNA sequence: TGCGCCAGCAGCTTGCCTAGGCGGGGGAACTACGAGCAGTACTTC. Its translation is CASSLPRRGNYEQYF.

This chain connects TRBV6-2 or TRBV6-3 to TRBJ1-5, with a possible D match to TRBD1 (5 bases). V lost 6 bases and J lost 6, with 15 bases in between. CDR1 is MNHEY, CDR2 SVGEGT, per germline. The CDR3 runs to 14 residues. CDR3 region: CASRPLQGAQPQHF. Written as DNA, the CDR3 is TGTGCCAGCAGACCCCTGCAGGGTGCTCAGCCCCAGCATTTT.

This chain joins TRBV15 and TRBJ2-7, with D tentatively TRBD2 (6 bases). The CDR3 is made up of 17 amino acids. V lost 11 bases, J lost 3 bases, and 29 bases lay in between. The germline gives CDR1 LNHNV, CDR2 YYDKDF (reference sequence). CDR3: CAASIWWCGDLSYEQYF. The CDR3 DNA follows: TGTGCCGCCTCTATTTGGTGGTGCGGGGATCTAAGCTACGAGCAGTACTTC. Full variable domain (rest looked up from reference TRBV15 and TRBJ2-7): DAMVIQNPRYQVTQFGKPVTLSCSQTLNHNVMYWYQQKSSQAPKLLFHYYDKDFNNEADTPDNFQSRRPNTSFCFLDIRSPGLGDTAMYLCAASIWWCGDLSYEQYFGPGTRLTVT.

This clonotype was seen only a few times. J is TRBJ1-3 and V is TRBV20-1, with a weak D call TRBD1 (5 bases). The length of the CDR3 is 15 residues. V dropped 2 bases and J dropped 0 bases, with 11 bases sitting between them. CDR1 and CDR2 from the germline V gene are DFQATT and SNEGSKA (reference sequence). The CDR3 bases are TGCAGTGCTAGACAGGGAGGGTCCTCTGGAAACACCATATATTTT. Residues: CSARQGGSSGNTIYF.

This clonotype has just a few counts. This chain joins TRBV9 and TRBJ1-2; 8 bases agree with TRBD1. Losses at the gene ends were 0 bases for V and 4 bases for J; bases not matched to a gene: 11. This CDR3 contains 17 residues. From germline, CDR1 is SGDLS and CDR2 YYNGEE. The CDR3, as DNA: TGTGCCAGCAGCGTAGGAAGGACAGGGACCGACGGCTATGGCTACACCTTC. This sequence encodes CASSVGRTGTDGYGYTF.

CDR3 sequence reads: CASKAKPFEQYF. CDR3 DNA: TGTGCCAGCAAAGCAAAACCCTTCGAGCAGTACTTC. The chain combines TRBV2 with TRBJ2-7, with D hard to call. Germline CDR1 is SNHLY and CDR2 is FYNNEI. The CDR3 contains 12 residues. Deletions cut 7 bases from V and 6 bases from J, with 13 bases between.

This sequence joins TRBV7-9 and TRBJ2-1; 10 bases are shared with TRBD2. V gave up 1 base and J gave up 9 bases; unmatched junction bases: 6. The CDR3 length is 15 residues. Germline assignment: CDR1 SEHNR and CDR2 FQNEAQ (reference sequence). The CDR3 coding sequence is TGTGCCAGCAGCTTAGGAGCGGGGGGGTTGGGTGAGCAGTTCTTC. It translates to CASSLGAGGLGEQFF.

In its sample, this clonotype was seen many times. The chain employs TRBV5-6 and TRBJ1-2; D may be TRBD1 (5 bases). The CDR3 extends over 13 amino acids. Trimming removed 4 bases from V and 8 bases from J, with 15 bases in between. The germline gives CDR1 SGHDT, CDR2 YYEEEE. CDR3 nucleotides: TGTGCCAGCAGCCCCCAGAGGGGCGCGGGCTACACCTTC. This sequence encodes CASSPQRGAGYTF.

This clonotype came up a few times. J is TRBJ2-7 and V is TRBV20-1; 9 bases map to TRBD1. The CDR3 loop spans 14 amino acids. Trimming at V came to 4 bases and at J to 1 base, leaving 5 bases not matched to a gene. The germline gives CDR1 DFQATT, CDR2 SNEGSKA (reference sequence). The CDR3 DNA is TGCAGTGCTACCAGACAGGGGGTATCCTACGAGCAGTACTTC. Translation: CSATRQGVSYEQYF.

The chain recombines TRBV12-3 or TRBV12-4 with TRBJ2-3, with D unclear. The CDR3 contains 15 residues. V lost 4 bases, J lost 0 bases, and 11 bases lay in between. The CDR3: CASSSSQLSTDTQYF. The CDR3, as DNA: TGTGCCAGCAGTTCTTCTCAGCTTAGCACAGATACGCAGTATTTT.